These 2 T cell receptor beta chains originate from one sample sequenced in a study of T cell repertoires in cytomegalovirus infection. MiXCR, applied by TCRdb to the reads, yields one record per CDR3 protein. Of some 180,000 distinct CDR3 sequences in the sample, about 17% are singletons; the top ten hold 20% to 25%. Sequencing was performed on CD8+ T cells from PBMCs. The receptor source for this set is a human donor in good health (CMV status not recorded). Some clones in this sample may be carry-over from other donors' samples.

The chain employs TRBV12-3 or TRBV12-4 and TRBJ1-1, with D uncertain. V lost 3 bases and J 3 bases, leaving 17 bases between the germline ends. CDR3 length: 16 residues. The CDR3 reads CASSFLGVRVDTEAFF. The CDR3 DNA reads TGTGCCAGCAGTTTCCTCGGTGTGAGGGTGGACACTGAAGCTTTCTTT.

V usage is TRBV7-9 and J usage is TRBJ2-5, with 9 bases identical to TRBD1. Germline V lookup: CDR1 SEHNR, CDR2 FQNEAQ (reference sequence). The trim removed 5 bases at V and 5 bases at J, leaving 6 bases unmatched. The CDR3 length is 14 residues. The CDR3 DNA follows: TGTGCCAGCAGCCCCGGACAGGGGAAGGAGACCCAGTACTTC. Protein: CASSPGQGKETQYF.